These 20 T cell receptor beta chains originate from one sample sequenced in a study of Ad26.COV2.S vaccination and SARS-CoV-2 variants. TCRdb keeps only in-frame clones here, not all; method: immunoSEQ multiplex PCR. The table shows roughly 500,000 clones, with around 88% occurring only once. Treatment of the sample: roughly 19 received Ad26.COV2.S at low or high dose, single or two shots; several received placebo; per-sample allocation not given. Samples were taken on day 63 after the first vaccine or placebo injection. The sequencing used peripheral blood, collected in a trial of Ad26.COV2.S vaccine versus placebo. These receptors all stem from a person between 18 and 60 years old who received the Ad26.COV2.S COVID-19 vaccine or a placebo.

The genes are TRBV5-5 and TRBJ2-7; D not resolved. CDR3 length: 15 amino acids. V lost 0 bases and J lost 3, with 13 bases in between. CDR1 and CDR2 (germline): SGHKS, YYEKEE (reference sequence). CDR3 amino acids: CASSLGPYGYYEQYF. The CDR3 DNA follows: TGTGCCAGCAGCTTGGGCCCTTATGGGTACTACGAGCAGTACTTC. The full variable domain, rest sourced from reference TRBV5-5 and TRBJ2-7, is DAGVTQSPTHLIKTRGQQVTLRCSPISGHKSVSWYQQVLGQGPQFIFQYYEKEERGRGNFPDRFSARQFPNYSSELNVNALLLGDSALYLCASSLGPYGYYEQYFGPGTRLTVT.

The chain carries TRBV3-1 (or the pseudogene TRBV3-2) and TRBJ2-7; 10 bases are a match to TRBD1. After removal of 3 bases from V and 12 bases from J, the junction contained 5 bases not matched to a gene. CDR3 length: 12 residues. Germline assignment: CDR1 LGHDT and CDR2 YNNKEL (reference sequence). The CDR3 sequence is CASSQGQGSLYF. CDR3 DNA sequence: TGTGCCAGCAGCCAGGGACAGGGGTCTCTGTACTTC.

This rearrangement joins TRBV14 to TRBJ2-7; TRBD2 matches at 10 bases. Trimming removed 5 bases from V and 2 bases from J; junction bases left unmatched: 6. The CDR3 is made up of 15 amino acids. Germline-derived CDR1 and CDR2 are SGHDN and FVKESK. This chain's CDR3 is CASSEAGGRTYEQYF. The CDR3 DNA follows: TGTGCCAGCAGCGAAGCGGGAGGGCGGACCTACGAGCAGTACTTC.

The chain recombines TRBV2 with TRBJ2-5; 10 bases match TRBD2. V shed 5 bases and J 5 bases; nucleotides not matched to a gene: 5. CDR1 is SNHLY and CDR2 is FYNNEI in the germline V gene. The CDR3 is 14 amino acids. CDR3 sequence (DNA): TGTGCCAGCAGTAGCGGGAGGGGGGAGGAGACCCAGTACTTC. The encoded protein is CASSSGRGEETQYF.

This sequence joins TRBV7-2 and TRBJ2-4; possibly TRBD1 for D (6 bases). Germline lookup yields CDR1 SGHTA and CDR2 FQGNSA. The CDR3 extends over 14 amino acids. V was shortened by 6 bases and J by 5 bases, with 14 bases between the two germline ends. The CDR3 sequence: CASSQLTGQNIQYF. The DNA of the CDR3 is TGTGCCAGCAGTCAACTGACAGGTCAAAACATTCAGTACTTC.

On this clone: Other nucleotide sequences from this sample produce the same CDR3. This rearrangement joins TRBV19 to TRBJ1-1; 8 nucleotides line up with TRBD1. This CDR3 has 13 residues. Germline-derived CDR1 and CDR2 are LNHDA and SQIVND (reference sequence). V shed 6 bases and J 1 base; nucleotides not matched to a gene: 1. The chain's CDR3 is CASRGQANTEAFF. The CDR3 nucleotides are TGTGCCAGTAGGGGACAGGCGAACACTGAAGCTTTCTTT.

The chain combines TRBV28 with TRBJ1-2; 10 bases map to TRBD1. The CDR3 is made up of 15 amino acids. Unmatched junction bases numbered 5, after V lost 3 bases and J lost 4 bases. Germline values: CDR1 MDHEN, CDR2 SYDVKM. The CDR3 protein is CASSFLTGGGYGYTF. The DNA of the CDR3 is TGTGCCAGCAGTTTCCTGACAGGGGGCGGCTATGGCTACACCTTC.

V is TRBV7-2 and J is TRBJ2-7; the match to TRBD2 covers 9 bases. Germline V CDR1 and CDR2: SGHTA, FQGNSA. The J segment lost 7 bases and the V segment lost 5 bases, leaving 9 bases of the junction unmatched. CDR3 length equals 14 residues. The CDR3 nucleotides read TGTGCCAGCAGCCCGGCGGGAGGGTCTGTGGAGCAGTACTTC. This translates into CASSPAGGSVEQYF.

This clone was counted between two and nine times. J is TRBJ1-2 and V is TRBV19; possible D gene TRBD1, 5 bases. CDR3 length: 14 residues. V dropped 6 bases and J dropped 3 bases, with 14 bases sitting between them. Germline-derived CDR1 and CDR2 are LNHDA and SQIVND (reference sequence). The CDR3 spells CASRMAGSDYGYTF. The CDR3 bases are TGTGCCAGTAGGATGGCAGGGTCCGACTATGGCTACACCTTC. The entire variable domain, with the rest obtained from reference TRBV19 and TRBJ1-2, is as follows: DGGITQSPKYLFRKEGQNVTLSCEQNLNHDAMYWYRQDPGQGLRLIYYSQIVNDFQKGDIAEGYSVSREKKESFPLTVTSAQKNPTAFYLCASRMAGSDYGYTFGSGTRLTVV.

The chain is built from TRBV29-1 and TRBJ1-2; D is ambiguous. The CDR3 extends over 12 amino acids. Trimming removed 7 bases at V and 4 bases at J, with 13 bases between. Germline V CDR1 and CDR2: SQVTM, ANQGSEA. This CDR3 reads CSALELIYGYTF. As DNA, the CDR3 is TGCAGCGCTTTGGAACTTATCTATGGCTACACCTTC.

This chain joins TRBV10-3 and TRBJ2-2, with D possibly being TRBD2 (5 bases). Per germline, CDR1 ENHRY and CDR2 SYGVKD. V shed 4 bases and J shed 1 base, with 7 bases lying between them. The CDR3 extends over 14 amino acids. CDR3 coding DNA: TGTGCCATCAGTGCACGGGAGAACACCGGGGAGCTGTTTTTT. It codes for CAISARENTGELFF.

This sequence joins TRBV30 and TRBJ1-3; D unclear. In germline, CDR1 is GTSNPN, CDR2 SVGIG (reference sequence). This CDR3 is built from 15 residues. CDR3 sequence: CAVRTDPIPGNTIYF. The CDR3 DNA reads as TGTGCTGTAAGGACGGACCCCATCCCTGGAAACACCATATATTTT. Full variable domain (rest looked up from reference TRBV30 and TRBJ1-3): SQTIHQWPATLVQPVGSPLSLECTVEGTSNPNLYWYRQAAGRGLQLLFYSVGIGQISSEVPQNLSASRPQDRQFILSSKKLLLSDSGFYLCAVRTDPIPGNTIYFGEGSWLTVV.

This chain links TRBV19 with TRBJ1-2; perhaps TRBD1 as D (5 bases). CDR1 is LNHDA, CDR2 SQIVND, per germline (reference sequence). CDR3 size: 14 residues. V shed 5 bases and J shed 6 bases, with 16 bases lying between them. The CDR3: CASSPGTSADGYTF. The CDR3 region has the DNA TGTGCCAGTAGTCCCGGGACCTCCGCGGATGGCTACACCTTC.

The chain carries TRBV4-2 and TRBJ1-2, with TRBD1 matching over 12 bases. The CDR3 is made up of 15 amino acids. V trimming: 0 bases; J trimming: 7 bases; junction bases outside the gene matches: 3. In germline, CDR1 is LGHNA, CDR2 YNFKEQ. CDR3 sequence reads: CASSQDRDRGPGYTF. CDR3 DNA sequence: TGTGCCAGCAGCCAAGACCGGGACAGGGGGCCTGGCTACACCTTC.

CDR3 sequence reads: CASSPMSSYNEQFF. The CDR3 nucleotides are TGTGCCAGCAGCCCTATGAGCTCCTACAATGAGCAGTTCTTC. The chain employs TRBV9 and TRBJ2-1, with D unclear. CDR3 size: 14 residues. The germline CDR1 and CDR2 sequences are SGDLS and YYNGEE. Deletions cut 4 bases from V and 0 bases from J, with 8 bases between.

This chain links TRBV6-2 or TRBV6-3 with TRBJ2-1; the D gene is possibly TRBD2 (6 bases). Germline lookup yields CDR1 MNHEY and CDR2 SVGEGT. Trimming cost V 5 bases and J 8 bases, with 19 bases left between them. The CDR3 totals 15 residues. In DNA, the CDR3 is TGTGCCAGCAGTACTTACAGCCTGGGGAGGTATGAGCAGTTCTTC. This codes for CASSTYSLGRYEQFF.

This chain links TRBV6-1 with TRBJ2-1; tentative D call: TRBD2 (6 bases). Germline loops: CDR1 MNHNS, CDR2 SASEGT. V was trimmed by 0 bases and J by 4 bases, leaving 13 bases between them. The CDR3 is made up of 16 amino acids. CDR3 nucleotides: TGTGCCAGCAGTGAAGCACTGGGACTGCTTTACAATGAGCAGTTCTTC. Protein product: CASSEALGLLYNEQFF.

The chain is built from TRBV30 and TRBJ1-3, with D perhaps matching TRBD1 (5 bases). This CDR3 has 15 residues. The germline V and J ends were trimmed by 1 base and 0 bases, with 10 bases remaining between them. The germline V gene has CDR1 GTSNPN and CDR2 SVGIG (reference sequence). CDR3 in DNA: TGTGCCTGGAGTGGGGACCCAGGCTCTGGAAACACCATATATTTT. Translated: CAWSGDPGSGNTIYF.

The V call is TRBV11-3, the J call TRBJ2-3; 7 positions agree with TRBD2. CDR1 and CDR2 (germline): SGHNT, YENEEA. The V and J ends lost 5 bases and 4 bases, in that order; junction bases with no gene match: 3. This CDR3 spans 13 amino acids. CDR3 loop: CASSLTSSDTQYF. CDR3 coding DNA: TGTGCCAGCAGCCTGACTAGCTCAGATACGCAGTATTTT.

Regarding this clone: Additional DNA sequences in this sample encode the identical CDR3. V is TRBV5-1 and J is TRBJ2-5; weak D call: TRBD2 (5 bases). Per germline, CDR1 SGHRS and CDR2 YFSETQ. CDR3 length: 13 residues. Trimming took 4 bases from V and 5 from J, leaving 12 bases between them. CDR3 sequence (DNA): TGCGCCAGCAGCCCCGGAGGTCGGGAGACCCAGTACTTC. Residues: CASSPGGRETQYF. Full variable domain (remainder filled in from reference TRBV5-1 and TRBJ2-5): KAGVTQTPRYLIKTRGQQVTLSCSPISGHRSVSWYQQTPGQGLQFLFEYFSETQRNKGNFPGRFSGRQFSNSRSEMNVSTLELGDSALYLCASSPGGRETQYFGPGTRLLVL.